A single sample gave rise to the 19 T cell receptor beta chains below, sequenced in a study of chemoradiotherapy in HPV16-positive cancers (dated by TCRdb to between 2020 and 2023). The receptor library was made with the immunoSEQ multiplex PCR assay. In its TCRdb copy, this immuneACCESS table keeps in-frame sequences only and misses some clones. Where compared with another copy, unresolved V genes explain less than half of these, and the others have no known cause. This sample has some 32,000 clones in its table, and about 87% of those were observed once. The ten largest clonotypes hold approximately 5% of the sample. This material consisted of blood, taken from a patient who underwent chemoradiotherapy. These receptors were obtained from a human donor with HPV-associated anogenital cancer.

The CDR3 protein is CASSFVQGKNEKLFF. CDR3 bases: TGTGCCAGCAGCTTCGTGCAGGGGAAGAATGAAAAACTGTTTTTT. The chain has TRBV7-3 and TRBJ1-4, with a tentative D call TRBD1 (6 bases). Germline V gene data show CDR1 as SGHTA and CDR2 as FQGTGA. The CDR3 spans 15 residues. Trimming removed 3 bases at V and 5 bases at J, with 13 bases between.

This chain joins TRBV11-3 and TRBJ2-2, with D possibly TRBD1 on 8 matching bases. CDR1 is SGHNT and CDR2 is YENEEA in the germline V gene. Trimming pared 5 bases from V and 3 bases from J, leaving 16 bases between. This CDR3 is 16 amino acids long. The CDR3 DNA reads as TGTGCCAGCAGCGGGGCACAGGGGGGGGACACCGGGGAGCTGTTTTTT. Protein: CASSGAQGGDTGELFF.

The J gene is TRBJ2-3, the V gene TRBV19; 12 bases map to TRBD1. The ends lost 5 bases at V and 4 bases at J; junction bases unmatched: 10. Germline V gene data show CDR1 as LNHDA and CDR2 as SQIVND (reference sequence). The CDR3 runs 17 residues. The CDR3 DNA is TGTGCCAGTAGTCGGCCTCCGGGGACAGGGGGCCCAGATACGCAGTATTTT. Encoded protein: CASSRPPGTGGPDTQYF.

V is TRBV28 and J is TRBJ2-7; maybe TRBD1 (6 bases). The CDR3 spans 14 residues. Trimming took off 3 bases at V and 2 bases at J, with 11 bases between the two ends. The germline V gene has CDR1 MDHEN and CDR2 SYDVKM. As DNA, the CDR3 is TGTGCCAGCAGTTTGAACAGGGTCACCTACGAGCAGTACTTC. It specifies CASSLNRVTYEQYF.

The J gene is TRBJ2-7, the V gene TRBV30, with TRBD2 as a possible D gene (5 bases). The CDR3 is made up of 13 amino acids. V was cut by 2 bases and J by 7 bases, with 15 bases left in between. CDR1 is GTSNPN, CDR2 SVGIG, per germline (reference sequence). CDR3 residues: CAWSRAGVWEQYF. CDR3 sequence (DNA): TGTGCCTGGAGTCGCGCCGGGGTTTGGGAGCAGTACTTC.

V usage is TRBV6-6 and J usage is TRBJ1-4; D is possibly TRBD1 (5 bases). There are 14 residues in the CDR3. In germline, CDR1 is MNHNY, CDR2 SVGAGI (reference sequence). Trimming took 3 bases from V and 13 from J, leaving 18 bases between them. CDR3 nucleotides: TGTGCCAGCAGTTATTCCGGGACGTCAGAGGGACTGTTTTTT. Amino acid sequence: CASSYSGTSEGLFF.

The chain recombines TRBV28 with TRBJ1-2, with TRBD1 matching over 8 bases. The CDR3 has 14 amino acids. Germline lookup yields CDR1 MDHEN and CDR2 SYDVKM. V was clipped by 6 bases and J by 4 bases; unmatched bases: 7. The CDR3 spells CASRRQGPFYGYTF. The CDR3 region has the DNA TGTGCCAGCAGGAGACAGGGGCCCTTCTATGGCTACACCTTC.

The rearrangement links TRBV27 to TRBJ1-6; D is undetermined. The CDR3 runs to 13 residues. Trimming pared 10 bases from V and 4 bases from J, leaving 11 bases between. The germline gives CDR1 MNHEY, CDR2 SMNVEV (reference sequence). The CDR3 sequence is CATSVGYNSPLHF. CDR3 sequence (DNA): TGTGCCACCTCCGTGGGTTATAATTCACCCCTCCACTTT.

The genes are TRBV29-1 and TRBJ1-1; 10 bases fit TRBD1. This CDR3 is built from 13 residues. From germline, CDR1 is SQVTM and CDR2 ANQGSEA. The ends lost 7 bases at V and 8 bases at J; junction bases unmatched: 10. As DNA, the CDR3 is TGCAGCGGGGACAGGGGAGGAGGACTCGAAGCTTTCTTT. It codes for CSGDRGGGLEAFF.

The chain is built from TRBV4-1 and TRBJ2-7; TRBD1 aligns across 9 bases. V shed 1 base, J shed 6 bases, and the junction held 10 bases outside the gene matches. Per the germline V gene, CDR1 is MGHRA and CDR2 is YSYEKL. The CDR3 loop spans 16 amino acids. The CDR3 nucleotides read TGCGCCAGCAGCCAAGGGTGGGGACAGGGATTCGCCGAGCAGTACTTC. Protein: CASSQGWGQGFAEQYF.

The rearrangement joins TRBV5-4 to TRBJ2-7; D unclear. CDR1 is SGHNT and CDR2 is YYREEE in the germline V gene (reference sequence). V dropped 3 bases and J dropped 6 bases, with 7 bases sitting between them. The CDR3 runs to 11 residues. CDR3 in amino acids: CASSSRREQYF. The CDR3 region has the DNA TGTGCCAGCAGCTCGCGGCGCGAGCAGTACTTC.

The chain employs TRBV4-1 and TRBJ1-4; D ambiguous. Per the germline V gene, CDR1 is MGHRA and CDR2 is YSYEKL. The CDR3 spans 15 residues. V was shortened by 6 bases and J by 0 bases, with 11 bases between the two germline ends. The CDR3 region is CASRLNYATNEKLFF. CDR3 sequence (DNA): TGCGCCAGCAGACTTAATTACGCAACTAATGAAAAACTGTTTTTT.

This chain's CDR3 is CASSVVGDNTEAFF. The CDR3 DNA is TGTGCCAGCAGTGTGGTGGGGGATAACACTGAAGCTTTCTTT. The V and J genes are TRBV6-1 and TRBJ1-1, with D possibly being TRBD1 (5 bases). Germline CDR1 is MNHNS and CDR2 is SASEGT. V lost 4 bases and J 2 bases, leaving 11 bases between the germline ends. CDR3 length: 14 residues.

This chain uses TRBV6-5 with TRBJ2-1; D is uncertain. The V gene lost 7 bases and the J gene lost 10 bases, with 17 bases spanning the gap. Germline V gives CDR1 MNHEY, CDR2 SVGAGI. The CDR3 length is 13 residues. The CDR3, as DNA: TGTGCCAGCAACCACGGCCCTGGATGGGAGCAGTTCTTC. Translation gives CASNHGPGWEQFF.

This clone was seen a single time. The V gene is TRBV6-5, the J gene TRBJ2-7; 8 bases are a match to TRBD2. Germline V gives CDR1 MNHEY, CDR2 SVGAGI. The CDR3 is 15 residues long. The J segment lost 6 bases and the V segment lost 0 bases, leaving 7 bases of the junction unmatched. CDR3 sequence: CASSYSLAGPREQYF. CDR3 DNA: TGTGCCAGCAGTTACTCTCTAGCGGGTCCTCGCGAGCAGTACTTC.

The V call is TRBV14, the J call TRBJ1-2; maybe TRBD1 (6 bases). V was pared by 4 bases and J by 4 bases, with 19 bases between. Germline V gives CDR1 SGHDN, CDR2 FVKESK. The CDR3 sequence is 16 residues long. CDR3 protein: CASSPPGHSSLYGYTF. In nucleotides, the CDR3 is TGTGCCAGCAGCCCTCCGGGACATTCCTCACTCTATGGCTACACCTTC.

CDR3 in amino acids: CASSYYNEQFF. For the CDR3, the DNA is TGTGCCAGCAGTTATTACAATGAGCAGTTCTTC. This chain connects TRBV14 to TRBJ2-1; D not resolved. V was shortened by 6 bases and J by 4 bases, with 4 bases between the two germline ends. In germline, CDR1 is SGHDN, CDR2 FVKESK. CDR3 length: 11 amino acids.

This chain uses TRBV9 with TRBJ2-7; 7 bases align to TRBD2. Losses at the gene ends were 4 bases for V and 2 bases for J; bases not matched to a gene: 6. Germline loops: CDR1 SGDLS, CDR2 YYNGEE. This CDR3 is built from 14 residues. This CDR3 reads CASSPPGLPYEQYF. CDR3 coding DNA: TGTGCCAGCAGCCCCCCGGGACTACCCTACGAGCAGTACTTC.

The chain uses TRBV28 and TRBJ1-1; 11 bases align to TRBD1. Losses at the gene ends were 6 bases for V and 4 bases for J; bases not matched to a gene: 7. The CDR3 totals 15 residues. The germline gives CDR1 MDHEN, CDR2 SYDVKM. The CDR3 DNA reads TGTGCCAGCAGGATACCAGGGACAGGGGGCACTGAAGCTTTCTTT. This translates into CASRIPGTGGTEAFF. Variable domain in full (rest from reference TRBV28 and TRBJ1-1): DVKVTQSSRYLVKRTGEKVFLECVQDMDHENMFWYRQDPGLGLRLIYFSYDVKMKEKGDIPEGYSVSREKKERFSLILESASTNQTSMYLCASRIPGTGGTEAFFGQGTRLTVV.